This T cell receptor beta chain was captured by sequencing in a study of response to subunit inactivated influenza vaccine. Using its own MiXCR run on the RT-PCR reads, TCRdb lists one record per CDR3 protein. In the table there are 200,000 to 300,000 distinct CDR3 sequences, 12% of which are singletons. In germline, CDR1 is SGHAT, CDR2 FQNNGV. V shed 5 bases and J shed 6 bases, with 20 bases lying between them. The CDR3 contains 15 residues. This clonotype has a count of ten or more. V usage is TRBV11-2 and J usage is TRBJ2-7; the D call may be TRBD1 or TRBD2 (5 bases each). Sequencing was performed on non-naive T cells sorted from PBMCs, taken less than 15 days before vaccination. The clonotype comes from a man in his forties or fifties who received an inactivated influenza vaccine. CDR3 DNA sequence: TGTGCCAGCAGCCCAAGAGATCGGTCAGGGAGCGAGCAGTACTTC. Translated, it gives CASSPRDRSGSEQYF.